The 3 T cell receptor beta chains listed next were all sequenced from one sample in a study of blood T cell repertoires in COVID-19. Profiled with immunoSEQ multiplex PCR; TCRdb holds only in-frame clones, not every one. The sample holds 100,000 to 120,000 clones, 60% to 80% seen once. Source material: peripheral blood. The source of these receptors is a woman of 80 years or more with active or convalescent COVID-19.

The J gene is TRBJ1-1, the V gene TRBV7-9; a weak D match, TRBD1 (5 bases). CDR3 size: 13 residues. In germline, CDR1 is SEHNR, CDR2 FQNEAQ (reference sequence). V was cut by 4 bases and J by 2 bases, with 8 bases left in between. The CDR3 spells CASSYDSNTEAFF. CDR3 DNA: TGTGCCAGCAGCTACGACAGCAACACTGAAGCTTTCTTT.

The rearrangement joins TRBV7-8 to TRBJ1-4, with 7 bases matching TRBD1. Germline V gives CDR1 SGHVS, CDR2 FQNEAQ. The CDR3 consists of 14 residues. Losses at the gene ends were 5 bases for V and 8 bases for J; bases not matched to a gene: 8. For the CDR3, the DNA is TGTGCCAGCAGCCCGACAGGGTCGGGGGAAAAACTGTTTTTT. It codes for CASSPTGSGEKLFF.

V and J are TRBV24-1 and TRBJ2-3; 7 bases fit TRBD2. CDR3 size: 17 residues. After removal of 2 bases from V and 5 bases from J, the junction contained 12 bases not matched to a gene. Germline CDR1 KGHDR, CDR2 SFDVKD. In nucleotides, the CDR3 is TGTGCCACCAGTGATTCCTCCGTGCGGGAGTTTTTAGATACGCAGTATTTT. Amino acids: CATSDSSVREFLDTQYF.